These T cell receptor beta chains were read from a single sample in a study of blood T cell repertoires in COVID-19. Sequenced by immunoSEQ multiplex PCR; TCRdb stores in-frame clones only, minus some. The sample records about 190,000 clones, just under 85% being singletons. Sequenced material: peripheral blood. These TCRs come from a woman in her sixties or seventies with active or convalescent COVID-19. The CDR3 runs from the conserved cysteine through the conserved F or W. The order of the fields is CDR3 length, clone size, J gene, V gene, CDR3 protein. The size entry is marked missing in some rows and otherwise reads once, few, many or a size class.

13	-	TRBJ1-2	TRBV27	CASRPRGSYGYTF
15	-	TRBJ2-7	TRBV4-2	CASSQAYQGVYEQYF
19	-	TRBJ1-1	TRBV14	CASSQDSHGLLNMNTEAFF
16	-	TRBJ2-1	TRBV19	CASSIVSGRPYNEQFF
15	once	TRBJ1-2	TRBV5-1	CASSLDPGKIYGYTF
14	-	TRBJ2-3	TRBV5-1	CASSLLYGGDTQYF
16	-	TRBJ1-6	TRBV28	CASSLRRHRGNSPLHF
18	-	TRBJ2-3	TRBV28	CASSLEGGTVRWRNTQYF
16	once	TRBJ1-4	TRBV5-6	CASSFAGAGPHEKLFF
15	once	TRBJ2-7	TRBV9	CASSIGTSGFYEQYF
15	once	TRBJ2-7	TRBV11-2	CASRALAGGVYEQYF
15	-	TRBJ1-5	TRBV28	CASSSLGTGGQPQHF
18	once	TRBJ2-6	TRBV7-8	CASSPGQGKSSGANVLTF
15	few	TRBJ2-7	TRBV21-1	CASSIETSGRDEQYF
12	-	TRBJ2-5	TRBV29-1	CSVTGGGETQYF
15	-	TRBJ2-1	TRBV6-1	CASSGAGLAGREQFF
14	-	TRBJ1-6	TRBV30	CAWSLQGNNSPLHF
16	-	TRBJ2-3	TRBV27	CASNPSLGASTDTQYF
15	-	TRBJ2-7	TRBV4-2	CASSQGREGTYEQYF
21	-	TRBJ2-7	TRBV28	CASSSLGINRGGKGAFYEQYF
11	-	TRBJ2-2	TRBV6-6	CASSLFGELFF
16	-	TRBJ1-5	TRBV19	CASTPTGRIGDQPQHF
13	few	TRBJ1-5	TRBV6-6	CASSRGGSGPQHF
13	-	TRBJ1-1	TRBV7-3	CASSSAGNTEAFF
21	-	TRBJ2-5	TRBV5-1	CASSLRWIWGPAGPTNRTQYF
16	-	TRBJ2-3	TRBV5-1	CASSLSRSGRTDTQYF
14	-	TRBJ2-3	TRBV6-5	CASTPPGRRDTQYF
15	once	TRBJ1-5	TRBV19	CASRPGQGGVQPQHF